At least ten counts were recorded for the clone carrying this T cell receptor (beta chain). This sample is drawn from a study of T cells in Graves' hyperthyroidism and ophthalmopathy. Investigators excluded patients with uncontrolled infection, other autoimmune disease, pregnancy or lactation. The study based diagnoses on clinical symptoms, serum thyroxine and TRAb, thyroid ultrasound and orbital computed tomography. CDR3 length: 13 residues. The germline V and J ends were trimmed by 0 bases and 9 bases, with 12 bases remaining between them. The germline CDR1 and CDR2 sequences are MNHNS and SASEGT. RNA transcripts served as the template for amplifying TCR beta CDR3 regions. A first-round RT-PCR of the TCR CDR3 used the HTBI primer set. MiXCR was run by TCRdb on the multiplex PCR reads, yielding one entry per CDR3 protein. Among some 350,000 distinct CDR3 sequences listed, 19% were seen once.

The TCR comes from a young woman with Graves' hyperthyroidism. The chain uses TRBV6-1 and TRBJ2-7; D may be TRBD1 (6 bases). The sequencing sample was made of blood. The CDR3 is CASSEAVRGWQYF. The CDR3 coding sequence is TGTGCCAGCAGTGAAGCGGTCAGGGGTTGGCAGTACTTC.